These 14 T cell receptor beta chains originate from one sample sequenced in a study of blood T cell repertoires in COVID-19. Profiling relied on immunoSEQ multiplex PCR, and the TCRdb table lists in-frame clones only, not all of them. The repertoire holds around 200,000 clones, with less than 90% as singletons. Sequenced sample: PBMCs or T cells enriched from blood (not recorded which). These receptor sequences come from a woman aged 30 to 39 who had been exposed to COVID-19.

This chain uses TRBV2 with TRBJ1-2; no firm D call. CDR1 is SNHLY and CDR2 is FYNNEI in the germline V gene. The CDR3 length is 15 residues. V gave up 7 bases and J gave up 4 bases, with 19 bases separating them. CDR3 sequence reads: CASKLEWEGTYGYTF. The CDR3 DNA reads TGTGCCAGCAAACTGGAGTGGGAGGGAACCTATGGCTACACCTTC.

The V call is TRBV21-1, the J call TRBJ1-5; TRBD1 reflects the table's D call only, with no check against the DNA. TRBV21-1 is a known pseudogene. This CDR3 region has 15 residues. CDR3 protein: CASSNGRGGNQPQHF. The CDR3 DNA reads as TGTGCCAGCAGCAATGGCAGGGGTGGCAATCAGCCCCAGCATTTT.

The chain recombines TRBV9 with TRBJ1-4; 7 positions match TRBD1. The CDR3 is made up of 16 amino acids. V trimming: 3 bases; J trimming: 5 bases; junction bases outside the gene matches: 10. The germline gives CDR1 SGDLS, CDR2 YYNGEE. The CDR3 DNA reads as TGTGCCAGCAGCGCGACGACGGGACAGAAGAATGAAAAACTGTTTTTT. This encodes CASSATTGQKNEKLFF.

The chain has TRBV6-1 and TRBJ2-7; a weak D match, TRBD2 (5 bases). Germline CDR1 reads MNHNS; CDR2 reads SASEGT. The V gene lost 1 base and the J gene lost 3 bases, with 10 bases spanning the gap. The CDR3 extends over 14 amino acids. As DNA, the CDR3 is TGTGCCAGCAGTGAAGTTTGGGCGGGCTACGAGCAGTACTTC. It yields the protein CASSEVWAGYEQYF.

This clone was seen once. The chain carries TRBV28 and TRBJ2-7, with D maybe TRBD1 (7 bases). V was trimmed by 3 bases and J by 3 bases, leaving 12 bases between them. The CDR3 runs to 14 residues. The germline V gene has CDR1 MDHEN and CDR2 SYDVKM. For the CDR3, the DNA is TGTGCCAGCAGTTTCTACAGGGGAGGCTACGAGCAGTACTTC. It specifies CASSFYRGGYEQYF. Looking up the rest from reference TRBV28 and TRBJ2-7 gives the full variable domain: DVKVTQSSRYLVKRTGEKVFLECVQDMDHENMFWYRQDPGLGLRLIYFSYDVKMKEKGDIPEGYSVSREKKERFSLILESASTNQTSMYLCASSFYRGGYEQYFGPGTRLTVT.

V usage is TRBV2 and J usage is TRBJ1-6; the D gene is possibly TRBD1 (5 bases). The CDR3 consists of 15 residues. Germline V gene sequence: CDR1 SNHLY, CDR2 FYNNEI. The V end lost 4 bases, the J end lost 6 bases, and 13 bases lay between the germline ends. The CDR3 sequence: CASSVQADSNSPLHF. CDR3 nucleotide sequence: TGTGCCAGCAGTGTACAGGCGGATAGTAATTCACCCCTCCACTTT.

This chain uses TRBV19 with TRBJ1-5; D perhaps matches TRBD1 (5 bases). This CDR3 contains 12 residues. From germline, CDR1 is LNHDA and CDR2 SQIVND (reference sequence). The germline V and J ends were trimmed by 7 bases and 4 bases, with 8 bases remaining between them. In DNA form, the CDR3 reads TGTGCCAGTAACGGGGGAAATCAGCCCCAGCATTTT. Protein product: CASNGGNQPQHF.

The CDR3 DNA follows: TGTGCCAGCAGCCACAAGACAGCCTTGGTAGGTGGCTACACCTTC. This gives the protein CASSHKTALVGGYTF. The chain couples TRBV3-1 (or the pseudogene TRBV3-2) to TRBJ1-2; D is perhaps TRBD1 (5 bases). V gave up 3 bases and J gave up 7 bases, with 18 bases separating them. There are 15 residues in the CDR3. Germline V gives CDR1 LGHDT, CDR2 YNNKEL (reference sequence).

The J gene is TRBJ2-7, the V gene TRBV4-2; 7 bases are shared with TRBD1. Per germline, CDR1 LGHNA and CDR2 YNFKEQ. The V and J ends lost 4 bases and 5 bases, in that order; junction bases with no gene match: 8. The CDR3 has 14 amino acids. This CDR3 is CASSLGTVKDEQYF. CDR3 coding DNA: TGTGCCAGCAGCCTTGGGACAGTAAAGGACGAGCAGTACTTC.

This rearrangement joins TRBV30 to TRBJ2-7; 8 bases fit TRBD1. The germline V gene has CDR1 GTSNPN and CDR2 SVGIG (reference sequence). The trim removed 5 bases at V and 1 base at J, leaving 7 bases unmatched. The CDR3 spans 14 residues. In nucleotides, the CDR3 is TGTGCCTGGGAGGACAGGGAAGAATCCTACGAGCAGTACTTC. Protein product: CAWEDREESYEQYF. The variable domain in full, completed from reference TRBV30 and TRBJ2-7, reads SQTIHQWPATLVQPVGSPLSLECTVEGTSNPNLYWYRQAAGRGLQLLFYSVGIGQISSEVPQNLSASRPQDRQFILSSKKLLLSDSGFYLCAWEDREESYEQYFGPGTRLTVT.

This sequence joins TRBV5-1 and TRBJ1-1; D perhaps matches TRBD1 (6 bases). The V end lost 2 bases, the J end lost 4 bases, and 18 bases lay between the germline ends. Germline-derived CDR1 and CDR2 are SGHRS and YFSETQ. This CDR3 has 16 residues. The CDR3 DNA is TGCGCCAGCAGCTTAGAGACAGGACTTTCATTCACTGAAGCTTTCTTT. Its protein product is CASSLETGLSFTEAFF.

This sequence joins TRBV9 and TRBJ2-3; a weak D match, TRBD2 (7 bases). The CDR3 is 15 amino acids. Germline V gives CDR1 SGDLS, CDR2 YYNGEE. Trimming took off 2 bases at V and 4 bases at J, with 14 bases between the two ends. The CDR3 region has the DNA TGTGCCAGCAGCGTGTCGGGGGGCCGACCAGATACGCAGTATTTT. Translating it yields CASSVSGGRPDTQYF.

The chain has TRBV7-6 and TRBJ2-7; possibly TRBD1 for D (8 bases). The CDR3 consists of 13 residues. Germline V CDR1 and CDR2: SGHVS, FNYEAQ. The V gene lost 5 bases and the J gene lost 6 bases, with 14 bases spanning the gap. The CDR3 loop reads CASSKDREGEQYF. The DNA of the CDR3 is TGTGCCAGCAGCAAGGACAGGGAGGGCGAGCAGTACTTC.

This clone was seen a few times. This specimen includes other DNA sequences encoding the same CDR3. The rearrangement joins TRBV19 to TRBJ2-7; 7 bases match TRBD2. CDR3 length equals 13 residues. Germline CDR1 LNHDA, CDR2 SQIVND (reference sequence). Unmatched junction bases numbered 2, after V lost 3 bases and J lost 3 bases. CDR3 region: CASSIGGNYEQYF. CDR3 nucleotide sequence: TGTGCCAGTAGTATCGGGGGGAACTACGAGCAGTACTTC. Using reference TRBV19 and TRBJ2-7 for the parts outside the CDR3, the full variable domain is DGGITQSPKYLFRKEGQNVTLSCEQNLNHDAMYWYRQDPGQGLRLIYYSQIVNDFQKGDIAEGYSVSREKKESFPLTVTSAQKNPTAFYLCASSIGGNYEQYFGPGTRLTVT.